This is a list of T cell receptor beta chains from one sample in a study of T cells in Graves' hyperthyroidism and ophthalmopathy. TCRdb processed the multiplex PCR reads anew with MiXCR; each CDR3 protein has one entry. The sample includes hundreds of thousands of distinct CDR3 sequences, 20% to 25% seen only once; the top ten take 30% to 40%. Material for sequencing was blood. The receptors here all came from a man aged 25 to 40 with Graves' ophthalmopathy. CDR3s include the opening cysteine and the closing phenylalanine or tryptophan. A D gene is named only where the DNA matches it firmly. Size values are once, few and many counts, or a class for expanded clones, and some rows have none.

D	V	J	size	CDR3	DNA
.	TRBV18	TRBJ2-2	few	CASSRALAPERTGELFF	TGTGCCAGCTCACGCGCTTTAGCGCCCGAACGAACCGGGGAGCTGTTTTTT
TRBD1	TRBV6-5	TRBJ2-6	many	CASSSTGAGANVLTF	TGTGCCAGCAGTTCGACAGGGGCTGGGGCCAACGTCCTGACTTTC
TRBD2	TRBV20-1	TRBJ2-5	.	CSARPREAQYF	TGCAGTGCTAGGCCCCGGGAGGCCCAGTACTTC
.	TRBV3-1	TRBJ2-2	few	CASSKTTGIFPPGELFF	TGTGCCAGCAGCAAAACGACCGGGATTTTTCCCCCCGGGGAGCTGTTTTTT
.	TRBV25-1	TRBJ1-2	once	CASKNPQGSYGYTF	TGTGCCAGCAAGAACCCACAGGGCAGCTATGGCTACACCTTC
.	TRBV12-3/TRBV12-4	TRBJ1-5	.	CASRAGYNQPQHF	TGTGCCAGCAGAGCGGGTTACAATCAGCCCCAGCATTTT
TRBD2	TRBV18	TRBJ2-1	.	CASSPPTSTEPYNEQFF	TGTGCCAGCTCACCTCCGACTAGCACTGAACCCTACAATGAGCAGTTCTTC
.	TRBV11-2	TRBJ2-4	many	CASSSINLAKNIQYF	TGTGCCAGCAGTTCGATAAATCTAGCCAAAAACATTCAGTACTTC
.	TRBV4-1	TRBJ2-7	few	CASSQVLVREQYF	TGCGCCAGCAGCCAAGTTCTGGTTCGCGAGCAGTACTTC
.	TRBV12-3/TRBV12-4	TRBJ1-5	many	CASSSSRNQPQHF	TGTGCCAGCAGTTCATCCAGGAATCAGCCCCAGCATTTT
.	TRBV7-2	TRBJ2-7	many	CASSLFDEQYF	TGTGCCAGCAGCTTGTTTGACGAGCAGTACTTC
.	TRBV5-1	TRBJ2-7	.	CASSAWPESEQYF	TGCGCCAGCAGCGCCTGGCCCGAGAGTGAGCAGTACTTC
TRBD2	TRBV19	TRBJ2-3	once	CASTGSGRAGDTQYF	TGTGCCAGCACGGGGAGCGGGAGGGCCGGAGATACGCAGTATTTT
TRBD1	TRBV2	TRBJ1-1	many	CASAGQGVNTEAFF	TGTGCCAGCGCAGGACAGGGGGTGAACACTGAAGCTTTCTTT
TRBD2	TRBV5-5	TRBJ2-3	many	CASSLGGSWADTQYF	TGTGCCAGCAGCTTAGGCGGGAGTTGGGCAGATACGCAGTATTTT
.	TRBV6-1	TRBJ1-2	few	CASSLIKDYGYTF	TGTGCCAGCAGCCTGATCAAGGACTATGGCTACACCTTC
.	TRBV30	TRBJ1-2	.	CAWHPTRRKGNSGYTF	TGTGCCTGGCATCCCACCCGGCGGAAAGGGAACAGTGGCTACACCTTC
TRBD1	TRBV28	TRBJ2-7	many	CASSSGQGALYEQYF	TGTGCCAGCAGTTCCGGACAGGGGGCTTTATACGAGCAGTACTTC
.	TRBV28	TRBJ1-2	.	CASSLVGFNGYTF	TGTGCCAGCAGTTTGGTAGGTTTCAATGGCTACACCTTC
TRBD2	TRBV12-3/TRBV12-4	TRBJ2-7	.	CASSPSGVHYEQYF	TGTGCCAGCAGTCCTAGCGGAGTCCACTACGAGCAGTACTTC
.	TRBV6-2/TRBV6-3	TRBJ2-7	.	CASSYGEPSSYEQYF	TGTGCCAGCAGTTACGGTGAGCCATCCTCCTACGAGCAGTACTTC
TRBD2	TRBV29-1	TRBJ2-1	many	CSSWTSGTYNEQFF	TGCAGCTCCTGGACTAGCGGGACTTACAATGAGCAGTTCTTC
.	TRBV25-1	TRBJ2-5	.	CASSDAAVAETQYF	TGTGCCAGCAGTGATGCGGCAGTTGCAGAGACCCAGTACTTC
.	TRBV7-3	TRBJ2-1	many	CASSARQVHRDEQFF	TGTGCCAGCAGCGCCCGACAGGTTCATAGGGATGAGCAGTTCTTC